These 26 T cell receptor beta chains were all obtained from the same sample, sequenced in a study of T cell changes during pregnancy in multiple sclerosis. Sequenced by immunoSEQ multiplex PCR; TCRdb stores in-frame clones only, minus some. The repertoire holds about 120,000 clones, with approximately 93% as singletons. The sequenced sample was peripheral blood, obtained before pregnancy. These receptors were obtained from a female donor with multiple sclerosis, enrolled in a pregnancy study.

The V and J genes are TRBV6-1 and TRBJ1-1; a possible D gene is TRBD1 (6 bases). The CDR3 has 12 amino acids. Germline values: CDR1 MNHNS, CDR2 SASEGT. The V end lost 3 bases, the J end lost 12 bases, and 14 bases lay between the germline ends. The CDR3 DNA is TGTGCCAGCAGTGATGTGCCAGGGGCGACTTTCTTT. The encoded protein is CASSDVPGATFF.

V gene TRBV6-1 combines with J gene TRBJ1-1; no reliable D call. V shed 6 bases and J shed 6 bases, with 14 bases lying between them. This CDR3 is built from 13 residues. CDR1 and CDR2 (germline): MNHNS, SASEGT. The CDR3 reads CASREGRDAEAFF. DNA of the CDR3: TGTGCCAGCAGAGAGGGTCGGGATGCTGAAGCTTTCTTT.

This chain connects TRBV5-1 to TRBJ1-1; 7 nucleotides line up with TRBD1. In germline, CDR1 is SGHRS, CDR2 YFSETQ. This CDR3 is built from 13 residues. The ends lost 3 bases at V and 3 bases at J; junction bases unmatched: 2. The CDR3, as DNA: TGCGCCAGCAGCTCGCAGGGGGACACTGAAGCTTTCTTT. Its translation is CASSSQGDTEAFF.

This clone was seen once. This chain links TRBV19 with TRBJ1-2, with 8 bases identical to TRBD1. The V gene's germline CDR1 is LNHDA and CDR2 SQIVND (reference sequence). With 5 bases clipped from V and 7 bases from J, the junction kept 6 bases outside the gene matches. The CDR3 is 13 amino acids. The CDR3 nucleotides read TGTGCCAGTAGTTTGGACAGGGCGTTTGGCTACACCTTC. Translating it yields CASSLDRAFGYTF.

A few counts support this clone. The chain combines TRBV5-4 with TRBJ2-7; the match to TRBD1 covers 8 bases. The length of the CDR3 is 14 residues. The V gene end was trimmed by 5 bases and the J gene end by 5 bases; junction bases not matched to a gene: 9. Germline CDR1 SGHNT, CDR2 YYREEE (reference sequence). CDR3 sequence (DNA): TGTGCCAGCAGGCTTTTTGGACAGGGCCACGAGCAGTACTTC. Translation gives CASRLFGQGHEQYF.

This chain links TRBV28 with TRBJ1-1, with TRBD1 matching 8 bases. V trimming: 2 bases; J trimming: 1 base; junction bases outside the gene matches: 6. CDR3 length: 16 residues. Germline loops: CDR1 MDHEN, CDR2 SYDVKM. CDR3 residues: CASSLPPTGGNTEAFF. The CDR3 DNA is TGTGCCAGCAGTTTACCCCCCACAGGGGGGAACACTGAAGCTTTCTTT.

The V and J genes are TRBV28 and TRBJ2-1; tentative D call: TRBD2 (5 bases). This CDR3 contains 13 residues. Trimming took 7 bases from V and 6 from J, leaving 13 bases between them. The germline gives CDR1 MDHEN, CDR2 SYDVKM. CDR3 sequence reads: CASTLTNPNEQFF. The DNA for the CDR3 is TGTGCCAGCACCCTGACTAACCCCAATGAGCAGTTCTTC. The full variable domain, in which reference TRBV28 and TRBJ2-1 provide the parts outside the CDR3, is DVKVTQSSRYLVKRTGEKVFLECVQDMDHENMFWYRQDPGLGLRLIYFSYDVKMKEKGDIPEGYSVSREKKERFSLILESASTNQTSMYLCASTLTNPNEQFFGPGTRLTVL.

The chain joins TRBV5-1 to TRBJ1-2; a possible D gene is TRBD1 (5 bases). Germline V CDR1 and CDR2: SGHRS, YFSETQ. CDR3 length: 13 amino acids. With 0 bases removed from V and 7 bases from J, the gap between germline ends came to 10 bases. CDR3 nucleotides: TGCGCCAGCAGCTTGGGCTCAGGGTTTGGCTACACCTTC. Amino acids: CASSLGSGFGYTF.

V usage is TRBV27 and J usage is TRBJ1-4; D perhaps matches TRBD1 (5 bases). The CDR3 has 14 amino acids. Trimming shortened V by 5 bases and J by 7 bases, and 14 bases separated the two germline ends. Germline assignment: CDR1 MNHEY and CDR2 SMNVEV (reference sequence). CDR3 in amino acids: CASSLGGGSEKLFF. Here the CDR3 DNA reads TGTGCCAGCAGTCTCGGGGGGGGGAGTGAAAAACTGTTTTTT.

The V and J genes are TRBV6-1 and TRBJ2-1; 11 bases line up with TRBD2. There are 15 residues in the CDR3. Germline V CDR1 and CDR2: MNHNS, SASEGT. The V gene end was trimmed by 6 bases and the J gene end by 3 bases; junction bases not matched to a gene: 4. The CDR3 is CASRLAGDLYNEQFF. As DNA, the CDR3 is TGTGCCAGCAGACTAGCGGGGGATCTCTACAATGAGCAGTTCTTC.

The gene calls are TRBV9 and TRBJ1-2, with a possible D match to TRBD1 (6 bases). V shed 3 bases and J shed 6 bases, with 18 bases lying between them. The CDR3 is 15 residues long. Germline CDR1 and CDR2: SGDLS and YYNGEE. CDR3 nucleotides: TGTGCCAGCAGCGCATCCACAGGGCTTTTGGATGGCTACACCTTC. Encoded protein: CASSASTGLLDGYTF.

The chain has TRBV14 and TRBJ1-1, with D uncertain. V lost 1 base and J 0 bases, leaving 15 bases between the germline ends. Germline CDR1 and CDR2: SGHDN and FVKESK. There are 17 residues in the CDR3. CDR3 sequence reads: CASSQALGRALNTEAFF. CDR3 nucleotide sequence: TGTGCCAGCAGCCAAGCACTAGGCCGAGCCCTGAACACTGAAGCTTTCTTT.

The V gene is TRBV7-9, the J gene TRBJ1-4, with D possibly being TRBD1 (5 bases). CDR1 and CDR2 from the germline V gene are SEHNR and FQNEAQ (reference sequence). V lost 4 bases and J lost 5, with 17 bases in between. The CDR3 covers 16 residues. The CDR3 sequence is CASSSSPRGGNEKLFF. CDR3 DNA: TGTGCCAGCAGCTCGTCCCCCCGGGGGGGGAATGAAAAACTGTTTTTT.

The rearrangement links TRBV9 to TRBJ2-7, with D possibly being TRBD2 (6 bases). Germline V gene sequence: CDR1 SGDLS, CDR2 YYNGEE. This CDR3 comprises 15 residues. V lost 2 bases and J lost 5, with 17 bases in between. Here the CDR3 reads CASSVGTLGGNEQYF. In nucleotides, the CDR3 is TGTGCCAGCAGCGTCGGGACTCTCGGAGGGAACGAGCAGTACTTC.

This clone came up once. V usage is TRBV5-8 and J usage is TRBJ1-5; 7 bases are shared with TRBD1. CDR1 and CDR2 (germline): SGHTS, YDEGEE. The J segment lost 5 bases and the V segment lost 2 bases, leaving 7 bases of the junction unmatched. The CDR3 runs to 15 residues. CDR3 sequence (DNA): TGTGCCAGCAGCTTCGAGGGGGCCATGCATCAGCCCCAGCATTTT. This encodes CASSFEGAMHQPQHF.

The chain has TRBV7-3 and TRBJ1-1, with TRBD1 matching over 7 bases. CDR3 length: 15 amino acids. Per germline, CDR1 SGHTA and CDR2 FQGTGA. The V segment lost 5 bases and the J segment 5 bases; nucleotides outside the gene matches: 11. DNA for the CDR3: TGTGCCAGCAGCCCCCAGGGGGGCAGGGGAACTGAAGCTTTCTTT. This translates into CASSPQGGRGTEAFF.

The J gene is TRBJ1-1, the V gene TRBV19; 9 bases agree with TRBD1. Trimming at V came to 5 bases and at J to 5 bases, leaving 6 bases not matched to a gene. This CDR3 region has 14 residues. In germline, CDR1 is LNHDA, CDR2 SQIVND (reference sequence). The CDR3 coding sequence is TGTGCCAGTAGTGTTTACAGGGGGCAGACTGAAGCTTTCTTT. Translating gives CASSVYRGQTEAFF.

Regarding this clone: The same CDR3 can be traced to other DNA sequences in this sample. The rearrangement links TRBV5-8 to TRBJ1-3; D not resolved. V was clipped by 1 base and J by 8 bases, with 13 bases between them. The CDR3 consists of 14 residues. The germline V gene has CDR1 SGHTS and CDR2 YDEGEE. The CDR3 loop is CASSLFTYSDTIYF. CDR3 in DNA: TGTGCCAGCAGCTTGTTCACATATTCAGACACCATATATTTT.

CDR3 in amino acids: CASRYGRPTGETANEKLFF. The CDR3 DNA reads TGTGCCAGCAGATATGGCCGGCCGACAGGGGAGACTGCTAATGAAAAACTGTTTTTT. The chain has TRBV5-5 and TRBJ1-4; TRBD1 aligns across 8 bases. Germline V gene data show CDR1 as SGHKS and CDR2 as YYEKEE (reference sequence). This CDR3 is 19 amino acids long. Trimming took 5 bases from V and 3 from J; bases not matched to a gene: 18.

In its sample, this clone was seen once. This rearrangement joins TRBV28 to TRBJ1-1; TRBD1 agrees at 7 bases. Germline assignment: CDR1 MDHEN and CDR2 SYDVKM. The CDR3 is 13 amino acids. With V trimmed by 5 bases and J by 10 bases, 10 bases remained unmatched. The CDR3 spells CASSPRRTGRAFF. The CDR3 DNA follows: TGTGCCAGCAGTCCCCGCCGGACAGGACGAGCTTTCTTT.

Concerning this clone: Sequence at one end of the junction differs from germline and may be a read error. The J gene is TRBJ1-3, the V gene TRBV7-7; 9 bases match TRBD1. Germline V gene sequence: CDR1 SSHAT, CDR2 FNYEAQ (reference sequence). The CDR3 totals 15 residues. The CDR3 bases are TGTGCCAGCACCTTAGACAGGGGGGTCGGAAACACCATATATTTT. Translating gives CASTLDRGVGNTIYF.

This chain joins TRBV9 and TRBJ2-1; 11 positions agree with TRBD2. Germline loops: CDR1 SGDLS, CDR2 YYNGEE. Trimming took 4 bases from V and 10 from J; bases not matched to a gene: 7. The CDR3 contains 14 residues. DNA of the CDR3: TGTGCCAGCAGCACCACTAGCGGGAGAGGCGAGCAGTTCTTC. It is translated as CASSTTSGRGEQFF.

This chain links TRBV5-4 with TRBJ1-6; 8 bases line up with TRBD1. The CDR3 has 16 residues. V gave up 5 bases and J gave up 7 bases; unmatched junction bases: 11. Per germline, CDR1 SGHNT and CDR2 YYREEE (reference sequence). The CDR3 sequence: CASSPNQGAGNSPLHF. The CDR3 coding sequence is TGTGCCAGCAGTCCCAATCAGGGGGCTGGGAATTCACCCCTCCACTTT.

The V call is TRBV6-6, the J call TRBJ2-1; D might be TRBD2 (6 bases). From germline, CDR1 is MNHNY and CDR2 SVGAGI (reference sequence). The CDR3 contains 14 residues. The V and J ends lost 6 bases and 3 bases respectively, with 12 bases between them. The CDR3 DNA follows: TGTGCCAGCAGCGAGGGACTTATCTACAATGAGCAGTTCTTC. This gives the protein CASSEGLIYNEQFF.

The CDR3 DNA is TGTGCCAGCAGTGCCCCTACGGGGGGCTCTGGAAACACCATATATTTT. Amino acids: CASSAPTGGSGNTIYF. The genes are TRBV25-1 and TRBJ1-3; maybe TRBD1 (5 bases). CDR3 length: 16 amino acids. Per germline, CDR1 MGHDK and CDR2 SYGVNS. Between the trimmed V and J ends, which lost 4 bases and 0 bases, there was a span of 13 bases.

This chain joins TRBV30 and TRBJ1-5, with 7 bases aligning to TRBD1. Per the germline V gene, CDR1 is GTSNPN and CDR2 is SVGIG (reference sequence). V shed 1 base and J 6 bases; nucleotides not matched to a gene: 3. The CDR3 contains 13 residues. This CDR3 reads CAWSAQGPQPQHF. DNA of the CDR3: TGTGCCTGGAGTGCACAGGGGCCTCAGCCCCAGCATTTT.